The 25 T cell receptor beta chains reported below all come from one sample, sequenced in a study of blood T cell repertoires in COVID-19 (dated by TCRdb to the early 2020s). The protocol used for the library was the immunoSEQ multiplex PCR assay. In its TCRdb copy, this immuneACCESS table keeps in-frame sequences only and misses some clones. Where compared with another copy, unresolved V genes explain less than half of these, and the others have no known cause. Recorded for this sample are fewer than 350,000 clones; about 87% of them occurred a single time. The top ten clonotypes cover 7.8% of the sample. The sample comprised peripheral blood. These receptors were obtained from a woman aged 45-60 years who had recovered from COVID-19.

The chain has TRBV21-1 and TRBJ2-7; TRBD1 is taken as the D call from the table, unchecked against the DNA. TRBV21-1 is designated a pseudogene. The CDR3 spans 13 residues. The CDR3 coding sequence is TGTGCCAGCAGCAAGACAGGGGTGTGGGAGCAGTACTTC. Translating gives CASSKTGVWEQYF.

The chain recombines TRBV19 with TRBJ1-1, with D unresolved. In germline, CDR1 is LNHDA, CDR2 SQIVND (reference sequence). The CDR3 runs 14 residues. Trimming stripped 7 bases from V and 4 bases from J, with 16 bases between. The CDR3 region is CASNWRIRSTEAFF. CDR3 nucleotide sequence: TGTGCCAGTAATTGGAGGATTAGGAGCACTGAAGCTTTCTTT.

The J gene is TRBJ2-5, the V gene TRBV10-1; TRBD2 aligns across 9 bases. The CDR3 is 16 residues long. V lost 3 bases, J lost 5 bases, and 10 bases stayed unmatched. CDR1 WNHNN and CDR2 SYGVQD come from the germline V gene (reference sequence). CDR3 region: CASSDGSGRRIETQYF. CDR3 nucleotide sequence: TGCGCCAGCAGTGACGGGAGCGGGAGGCGGATCGAGACCCAGTACTTC.

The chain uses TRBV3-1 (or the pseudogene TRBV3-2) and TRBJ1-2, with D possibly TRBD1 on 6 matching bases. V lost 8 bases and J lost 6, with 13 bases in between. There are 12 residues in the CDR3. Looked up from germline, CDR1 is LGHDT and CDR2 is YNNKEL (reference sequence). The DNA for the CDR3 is TGTGCCAGCGGCAAAACAGGGAATGGCTACACCTTC. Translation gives CASGKTGNGYTF.

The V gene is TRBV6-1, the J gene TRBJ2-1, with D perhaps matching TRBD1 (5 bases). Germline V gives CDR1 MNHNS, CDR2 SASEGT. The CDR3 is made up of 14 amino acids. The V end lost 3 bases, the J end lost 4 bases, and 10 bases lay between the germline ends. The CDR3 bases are TGTGCCAGCAGTGACGTGGGGCCATACAATGAGCAGTTCTTC. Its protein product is CASSDVGPYNEQFF.

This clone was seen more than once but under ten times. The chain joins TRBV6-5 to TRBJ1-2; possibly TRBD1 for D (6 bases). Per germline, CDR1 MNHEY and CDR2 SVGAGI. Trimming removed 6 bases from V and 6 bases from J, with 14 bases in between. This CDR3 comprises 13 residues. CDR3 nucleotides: TGTGCCAGCAGAACCACAGGGTGGAATGGCTACACCTTC. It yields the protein CASRTTGWNGYTF.

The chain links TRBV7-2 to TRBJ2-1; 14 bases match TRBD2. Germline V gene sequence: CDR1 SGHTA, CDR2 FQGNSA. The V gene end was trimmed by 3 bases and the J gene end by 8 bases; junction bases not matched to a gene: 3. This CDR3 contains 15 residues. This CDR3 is CASSLTSGGAHEQFF. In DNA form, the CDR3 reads TGTGCCAGCAGCTTGACTAGCGGGGGGGCCCATGAGCAGTTCTTC.

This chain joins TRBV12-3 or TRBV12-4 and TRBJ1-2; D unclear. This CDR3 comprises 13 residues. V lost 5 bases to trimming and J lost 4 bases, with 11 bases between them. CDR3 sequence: CASSPVGGYGYTF. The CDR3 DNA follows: TGTGCCAGCAGTCCCGTAGGCGGCTATGGCTACACCTTC.

This CDR3 reads CSVTRQRNTEAFF. The CDR3 DNA is TGCAGCGTAACGAGACAGAGGAACACTGAAGCTTTCTTT. V is TRBV29-1 and J is TRBJ1-1; D might be TRBD1 (5 bases). Trimming took 6 bases from V and 1 from J, leaving 12 bases between them. The CDR3 runs 13 residues. Germline values: CDR1 SQVTM, CDR2 ANQGSEA.

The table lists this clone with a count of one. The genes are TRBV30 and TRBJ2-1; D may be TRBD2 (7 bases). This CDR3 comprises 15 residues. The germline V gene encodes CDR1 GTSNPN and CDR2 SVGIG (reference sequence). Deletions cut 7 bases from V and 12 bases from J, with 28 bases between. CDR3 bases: TGTGCCTCTTACGAGGGGGGGACGCCGTTTTCTGGGCAGTTCTTC. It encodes CASYEGGTPFSGQFF. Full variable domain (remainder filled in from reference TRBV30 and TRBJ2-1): SQTIHQWPATLVQPVGSPLSLECTVEGTSNPNLYWYRQAAGRGLQLLFYSVGIGQISSEVPQNLSASRPQDRQFILSSKKLLLSDSGFYLCASYEGGTPFSGQFFGPGTRLTVL.

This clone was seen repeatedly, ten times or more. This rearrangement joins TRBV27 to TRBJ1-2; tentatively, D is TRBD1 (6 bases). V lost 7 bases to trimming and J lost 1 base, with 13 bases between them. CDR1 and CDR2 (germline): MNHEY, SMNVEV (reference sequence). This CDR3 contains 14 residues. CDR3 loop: CASKRTGNNYGYTF. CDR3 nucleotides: TGTGCCAGCAAGCGAACAGGGAATAACTATGGCTACACCTTC.

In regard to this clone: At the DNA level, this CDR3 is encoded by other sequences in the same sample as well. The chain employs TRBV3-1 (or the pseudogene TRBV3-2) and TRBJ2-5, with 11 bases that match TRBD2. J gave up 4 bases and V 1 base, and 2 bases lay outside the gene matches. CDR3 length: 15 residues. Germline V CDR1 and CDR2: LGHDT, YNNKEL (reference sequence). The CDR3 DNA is TGTGCCAGCAGCCAAGGACTAGCGGGGACAGAGACCCAGTACTTC. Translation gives CASSQGLAGTETQYF.

CDR3 sequence reads: CSASDLQEANTGELFF. CDR3 sequence (DNA): TGCAGTGCTAGTGATCTACAGGAAGCGAACACCGGGGAGCTGTTTTTT. The V call is TRBV20-1, the J call TRBJ2-2; D is perhaps TRBD1 (5 bases). This CDR3 comprises 16 residues. The V gene lost 3 bases and the J gene lost 0 bases, with 14 bases spanning the gap. Germline V gene lookup returns CDR1 DFQATT and CDR2 SNEGSKA (reference sequence).

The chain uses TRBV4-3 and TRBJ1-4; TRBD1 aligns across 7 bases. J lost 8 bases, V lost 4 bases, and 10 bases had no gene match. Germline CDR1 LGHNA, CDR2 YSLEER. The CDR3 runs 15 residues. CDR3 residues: CASSRTQGIEEKLFF. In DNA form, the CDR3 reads TGCGCCAGCAGCCGGACACAGGGGATAGAAGAAAAACTGTTTTTT.

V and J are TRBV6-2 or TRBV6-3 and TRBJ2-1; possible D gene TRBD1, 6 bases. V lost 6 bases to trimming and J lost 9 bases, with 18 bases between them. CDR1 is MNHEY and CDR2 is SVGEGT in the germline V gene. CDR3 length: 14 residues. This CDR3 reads CASSHGTARGEQFF. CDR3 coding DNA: TGTGCCAGCAGCCATGGGACGGCCAGGGGTGAGCAGTTCTTC.

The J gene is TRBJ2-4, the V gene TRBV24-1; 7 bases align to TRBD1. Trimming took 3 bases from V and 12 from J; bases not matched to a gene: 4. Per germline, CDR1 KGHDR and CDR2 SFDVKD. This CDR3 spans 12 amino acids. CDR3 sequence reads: CATSDRQGSQYF. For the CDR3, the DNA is TGTGCCACCAGTGATAGACAGGGAAGTCAGTACTTC.

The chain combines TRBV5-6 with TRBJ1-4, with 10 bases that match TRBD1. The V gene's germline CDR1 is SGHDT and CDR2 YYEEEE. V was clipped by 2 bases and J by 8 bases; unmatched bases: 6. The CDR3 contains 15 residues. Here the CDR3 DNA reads TGTGCCAGCAGCTTCCGACAGGGGGCGTGGGAAAAACTGTTTTTT. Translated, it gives CASSFRQGAWEKLFF.

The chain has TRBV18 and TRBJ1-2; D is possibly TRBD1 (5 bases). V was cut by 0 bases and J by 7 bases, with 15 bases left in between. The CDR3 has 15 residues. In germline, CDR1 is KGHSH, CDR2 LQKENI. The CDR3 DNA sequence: TGTGCCAGCTCACCACCCCTTGAAGGGGTGGGTGGCTACACCTTC. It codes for CASSPPLEGVGGYTF.

The CDR3 loop reads CASSGDRAVVNEQFF. The CDR3 DNA reads as TGTGCCAGCAGCGGGGACAGGGCGGTCGTCAATGAGCAGTTCTTC. The chain recombines TRBV6-4 with TRBJ2-1; TRBD1 matches 9 bases. CDR1 is MRHNA and CDR2 is SNTAGT in the germline V gene. This CDR3 contains 15 residues. V trimming: 6 bases; J trimming: 6 bases; junction bases outside the gene matches: 9.

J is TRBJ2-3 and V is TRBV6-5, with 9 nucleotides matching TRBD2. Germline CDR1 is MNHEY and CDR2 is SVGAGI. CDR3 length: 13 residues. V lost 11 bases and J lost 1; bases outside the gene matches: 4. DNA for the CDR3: TGTGCCGCCAAGCGGGAGGGCACAGATACGCAGTATTTT. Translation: CAAKREGTDTQYF.

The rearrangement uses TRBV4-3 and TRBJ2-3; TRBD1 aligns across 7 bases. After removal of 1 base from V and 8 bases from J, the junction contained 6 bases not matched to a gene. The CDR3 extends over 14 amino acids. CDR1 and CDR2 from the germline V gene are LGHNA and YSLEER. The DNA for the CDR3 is TGCGCCAGCAGCCAAGGGTTCCCAGGGGGTACGCAGTATTTT. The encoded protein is CASSQGFPGGTQYF.

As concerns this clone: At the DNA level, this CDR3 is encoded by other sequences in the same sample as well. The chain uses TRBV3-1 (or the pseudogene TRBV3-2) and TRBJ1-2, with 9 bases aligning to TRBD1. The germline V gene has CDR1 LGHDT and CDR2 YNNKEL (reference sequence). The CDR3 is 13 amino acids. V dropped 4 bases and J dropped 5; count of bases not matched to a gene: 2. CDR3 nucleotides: TGTGCCAGCAGCCTTGGACAGGGGTATGGCTACACCTTC. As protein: CASSLGQGYGYTF.

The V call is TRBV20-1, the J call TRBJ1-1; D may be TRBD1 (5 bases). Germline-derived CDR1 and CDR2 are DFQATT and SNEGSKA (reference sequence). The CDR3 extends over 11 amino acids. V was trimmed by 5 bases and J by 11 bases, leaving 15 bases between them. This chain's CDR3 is CSADSGRRAFF. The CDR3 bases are TGCAGTGCTGACTCAGGGAGGAGGGCTTTCTTT.

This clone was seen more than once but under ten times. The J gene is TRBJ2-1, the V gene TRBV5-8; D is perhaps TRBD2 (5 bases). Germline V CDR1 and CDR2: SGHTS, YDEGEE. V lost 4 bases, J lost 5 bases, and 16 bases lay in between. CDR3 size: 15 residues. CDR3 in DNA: TGTGCCAGCAGCCCCTGGGGTAGCGTAAACAATGAGCAGTTCTTC. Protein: CASSPWGSVNNEQFF.

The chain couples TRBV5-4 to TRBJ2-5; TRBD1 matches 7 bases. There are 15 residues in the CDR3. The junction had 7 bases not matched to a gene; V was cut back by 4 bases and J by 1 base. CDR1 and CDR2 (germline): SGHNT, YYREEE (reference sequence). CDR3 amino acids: CASSPGDSLQETQYF. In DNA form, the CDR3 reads TGTGCCAGCAGCCCCGGGGACAGCCTCCAAGAGACCCAGTACTTC. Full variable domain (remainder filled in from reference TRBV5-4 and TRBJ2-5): ETGVTQSPTHLIKTRGQQVTLRCSSQSGHNTVSWYQQALGQGPQFIFQYYREEENGRGNFPPRFSGLQFPNYSSELNVNALELDDSALYLCASSPGDSLQETQYFGPGTRLLVL.